This T cell receptor (beta chain) came from a study of neurological immune-mediated disorders. This clonotype was seen ten or more times. A single record per CDR3 protein comes from TCRdb applying MiXCR to the 5' RACE reads. The sample contains some 47,000 distinct CDR3 sequences, just under 6.5% of which appear only once. Looked up from germline, CDR1 is MDHEN and CDR2 is SYDVKM. This CDR3 region has 15 residues. V was shortened by 2 bases and J by 6 bases, with 17 bases between the two germline ends. This chain joins TRBV28 and TRBJ2-7; D is possibly TRBD1 or TRBD2 (5 bases each). What was sequenced was CD4+ T cells from blood. The receptor was derived from a woman between 40 and 55 years old in good health. The CDR3 region has the DNA TGTGCCAGCAGTTTAAAGGGGCTGCCTGAGGGCGAGCAGTACTTC. Protein product: CASSLKGLPEGEQYF.